Presented here are 28 T cell receptor beta chains from one specimen sequenced in a study of lymphopenia after photon versus proton radiotherapy. Generated by immunoSEQ multiplex PCR, the TCRdb table keeps only in-frame clones and is missing some. The table shows some 40,000 clones, with roughly 84% occurring only once. Material: peripheral blood, obtained from a patient treated with proton-based radiotherapy. Source of these receptors: a woman in her seventies with pancreatic cancer. Some clones in this sample may be carry-over from other donors' samples.

The V call is TRBV30, the J call TRBJ2-6; D tentatively fits TRBD1 or TRBD2 (6 bases each). The CDR3 loop spans 14 amino acids. Germline CDR1 is GTSNPN and CDR2 is SVGIG (reference sequence). The germline V and J ends were trimmed by 8 bases and 3 bases, with 14 bases remaining between them. CDR3 DNA: TGTGCCCTTATGGGGGGCGTTGGGGCCAACGTCCTGACTTTC. It translates to CALMGGVGANVLTF.

The genes are TRBV28 and TRBJ2-7, with D uncertain. The CDR3 loop spans 11 amino acids. V dropped 3 bases and J dropped 7 bases, with 7 bases sitting between them. CDR1 and CDR2 from the germline V gene are MDHEN and SYDVKM. The CDR3 region is CASSFGVEQYF. CDR3 coding DNA: TGTGCCAGCAGTTTTGGGGTGGAGCAGTACTTC.

The rearrangement joins TRBV6-5 to TRBJ2-7; D unclear. The CDR3 runs to 15 residues. The germline V and J ends were trimmed by 0 bases and 0 bases, with 9 bases remaining between them. Germline V lookup: CDR1 MNHEY, CDR2 SVGAGI. The CDR3 protein is CASSYSEALSYEQYF. DNA of the CDR3: TGTGCCAGCAGTTACTCCGAAGCCCTCTCCTACGAGCAGTACTTC.

V is TRBV15 and J is TRBJ2-7; 9 nucleotides agree with TRBD1. The CDR3 covers 15 residues. Germline V gives CDR1 LNHNV, CDR2 YYDKDF (reference sequence). J lost 6 bases, V lost 0 bases, and 6 bases had no gene match. This chain's CDR3 is CATSRDRTGAAEQYF. The CDR3 DNA is TGTGCCACCAGCAGAGATAGGACAGGGGCGGCCGAGCAGTACTTC.

This rearrangement joins TRBV30 to TRBJ2-5, with TRBD2 identical over 11 bases. V shed 2 bases and J 4 bases; nucleotides not matched to a gene: 6. The CDR3 is 15 amino acids. In germline, CDR1 is GTSNPN, CDR2 SVGIG (reference sequence). The CDR3 loop reads CAWSTLAGVGETQYF. The CDR3 DNA reads TGTGCCTGGAGTACACTAGCGGGAGTGGGAGAGACCCAGTACTTC. Filled out from reference TRBV30 and TRBJ2-5, the complete variable domain reads SQTIHQWPATLVQPVGSPLSLECTVEGTSNPNLYWYRQAAGRGLQLLFYSVGIGQISSEVPQNLSASRPQDRQFILSSKKLLLSDSGFYLCAWSTLAGVGETQYFGPGTRLLVL.

With respect to this clone: A junction boundary mismatches the germline segment, possibly from a read error. V usage is TRBV7-6 and J usage is TRBJ2-7, with 8 nucleotides matching TRBD1. The CDR3 has 15 residues. The germline V gene has CDR1 SGHVS and CDR2 FNYEAQ. The CDR3 nucleotides are TGTGCCAGCAGTTTAGCGGCAGGGGGCGGCTACGAGCAGTACTTC. Its protein is CASSLAAGGGYEQYF.

This chain connects TRBV4-1 to TRBJ1-2; D might be TRBD1 (5 bases). With 4 bases removed from V and 1 base from J, the gap between germline ends came to 13 bases. The CDR3 consists of 15 residues. Germline V gives CDR1 MGHRA, CDR2 YSYEKL. Written as DNA, the CDR3 is TGCGCCAGCAGCCCGGGGGACGGACTTAACTATGGCTACACCTTC. This translates into CASSPGDGLNYGYTF.

The chain couples TRBV28 to TRBJ1-3, with D possibly matching TRBD1 (5 bases). The ends were cut back, 3 bases at V and 1 base at J, with 10 bases in the middle. This CDR3 region has 15 residues. Germline CDR1 reads MDHEN; CDR2 reads SYDVKM. For the CDR3, the DNA is TGTGCCAGCAGTTTGGGGCGGTTATCTGGAAACACCATATATTTT. It codes for CASSLGRLSGNTIYF.

The rearrangement links TRBV14 to TRBJ1-1, with D uncertain. Deletions cut 0 bases from V and 1 base from J, with 12 bases between. This CDR3 has 16 amino acids. Per germline, CDR1 SGHDN and CDR2 FVKESK. CDR3 loop: CASSQDGVGWNTEAFF. The CDR3 bases are TGTGCCAGCAGCCAAGATGGAGTAGGGTGGAACACTGAAGCTTTCTTT.

This rearrangement joins TRBV19 to TRBJ2-3, with D hard to call. The CDR3 has 14 residues. The ends were cut back, 11 bases at V and 6 bases at J, with 21 bases in the middle. Per the germline V gene, CDR1 is LNHDA and CDR2 is SQIVND (reference sequence). CDR3: CASGRQNLMDTQYF. DNA for the CDR3: TGTGCCTCTGGTCGGCAGAATTTGATGGATACGCAGTATTTT. Full variable domain (rest looked up from reference TRBV19 and TRBJ2-3): DGGITQSPKYLFRKEGQNVTLSCEQNLNHDAMYWYRQDPGQGLRLIYYSQIVNDFQKGDIAEGYSVSREKKESFPLTVTSAQKNPTAFYLCASGRQNLMDTQYFGPGTRLTVL.

This clone showed up just once. The chain combines TRBV27 with TRBJ1-1, with 9 bases aligning to TRBD1. Trimming removed 2 bases from V and 4 bases from J; junction bases left unmatched: 2. The CDR3 loop spans 14 amino acids. In germline, CDR1 is MNHEY, CDR2 SMNVEV (reference sequence). The CDR3 nucleotides read TGTGCCAGCAGTTTACGGGACAGGGCCACTGAAGCTTTCTTT. Residues: CASSLRDRATEAFF.

There are a few counts of this clone. The chain employs TRBV6-4 and TRBJ2-7, with 8 positions matching TRBD1. Germline V gene data show CDR1 as MRHNA and CDR2 as SNTAGT. CDR3 length equals 12 residues. Trimming removed 7 bases from V and 3 bases from J; junction bases left unmatched: 2. CDR3 in amino acids: CASNGQGYEQYF. The CDR3 nucleotides are TGTGCCAGCAATGGACAGGGCTACGAGCAGTACTTC.

The rearrangement links TRBV30 to TRBJ2-5; possibly TRBD1 or TRBD2 for D (5 bases each). CDR1 and CDR2 (germline): GTSNPN, SVGIG (reference sequence). The CDR3 spans 12 residues. The ends were cut back, 2 bases at V and 5 bases at J, with 9 bases in the middle. The CDR3 region is CAWSRGDETQYF. DNA of the CDR3: TGTGCCTGGAGTAGAGGGGACGAGACCCAGTACTTC.

This chain connects TRBV11-1 to TRBJ2-3; D unresolved. The CDR3 has 16 amino acids. Per germline, CDR1 SGHAT and CDR2 FQDESV (reference sequence). V was clipped by 1 base and J by 4 bases, with 15 bases between them. The CDR3 is CASSLVGYWKSDTQYF. CDR3 DNA: TGTGCCAGCAGCTTAGTTGGCTATTGGAAATCAGATACGCAGTATTTT.

The V call is TRBV7-2, the J call TRBJ2-7; TRBD2 might be the D (6 bases). Trimming removed 0 bases at V and 3 bases at J, with 9 bases between. The CDR3 is 14 residues long. CDR1 is SGHTA, CDR2 FQGNSA, per germline. Written as DNA, the CDR3 is TGTGCCAGCAGCTTAGCCTTGGAGGGCTACGAGCAGTACTTC. Encoded protein: CASSLALEGYEQYF.

The chain employs TRBV19 and TRBJ1-2; 10 bases match TRBD1. With V trimmed by 3 bases and J by 2 bases, 9 bases remained unmatched. CDR3 size: 17 residues. From germline, CDR1 is LNHDA and CDR2 SQIVND (reference sequence). The DNA of the CDR3 is TGTGCCAGTAGTATTGTGGGGACAGGGGTCCCCAACTATGGCTACACCTTC. Its translation: CASSIVGTGVPNYGYTF.

This chain joins TRBV6-1 and TRBJ2-4; TRBD1 aligns across 10 bases. Unmatched junction bases numbered 7, after V lost 6 bases and J lost 8 bases. Germline-derived CDR1 and CDR2 are MNHNS and SASEGT. This CDR3 is built from 14 residues. The CDR3 DNA reads as TGTGCCAGCAGGACCGGGACAGGGGTTGACATTCAGTACTTC. Its translation is CASRTGTGVDIQYF.

This clone occurred once. The V and J genes are TRBV4-2 and TRBJ2-5; the D is unclear. Germline values: CDR1 LGHNA, CDR2 YNFKEQ. V lost 3 bases and J lost 2, with 7 bases in between. The CDR3 has 13 amino acids. The DNA for the CDR3 is TGTGCCAGCAGCCAGCCCCCGCAAGAGACCCAGTACTTC. It translates to CASSQPPQETQYF.

The CDR3 sequence is CASSPNTAGGYNEQFF. The CDR3 region has the DNA TGCGCCAGCAGCCCCAATACGGCGGGAGGGTACAATGAGCAGTTCTTC. The V gene is TRBV5-1, the J gene TRBJ2-1; 9 nucleotides match TRBD2. Germline V lookup: CDR1 SGHRS, CDR2 YFSETQ. The J segment lost 4 bases and the V segment lost 4 bases, leaving 9 bases of the junction unmatched. This CDR3 spans 16 amino acids. Full variable domain (missing parts from reference TRBV5-1 and TRBJ2-1): KAGVTQTPRYLIKTRGQQVTLSCSPISGHRSVSWYQQTPGQGLQFLFEYFSETQRNKGNFPGRFSGRQFSNSRSEMNVSTLELGDSALYLCASSPNTAGGYNEQFFGPGTRLTVL.

The CDR3 DNA is TGTGCCAGTAGTATAGCTCTCGGAGCGGGAGGGCCGGTAGCAGATACGCAGTATTTT. It encodes CASSIALGAGGPVADTQYF. V and J are TRBV19 and TRBJ2-3, with TRBD2 matching over 10 bases. After removal of 1 base from V and 4 bases from J, the junction contained 14 bases not matched to a gene. This CDR3 is built from 19 residues. Looked up from germline, CDR1 is LNHDA and CDR2 is SQIVND (reference sequence). The full variable domain, in which reference TRBV19 and TRBJ2-3 provide the parts outside the CDR3, is DGGITQSPKYLFRKEGQNVTLSCEQNLNHDAMYWYRQDPGQGLRLIYYSQIVNDFQKGDIAEGYSVSREKKESFPLTVTSAQKNPTAFYLCASSIALGAGGPVADTQYFGPGTRLTVL.

The rearrangement links TRBV30 to TRBJ2-7; D not resolved. This CDR3 is built from 13 residues. The germline gives CDR1 GTSNPN, CDR2 SVGIG (reference sequence). Trimming pared 4 bases from V and 6 bases from J, leaving 16 bases between. Written as DNA, the CDR3 is TGTGCCTGGACCGGGCTGCCTAGTATCGAGCAGTACTTC. Encoded protein: CAWTGLPSIEQYF.

This clone is a singleton in its sample. The chain couples TRBV4-3 to TRBJ2-3; TRBD2 matches 13 bases. With 3 bases clipped from V and 5 bases from J, the junction kept 17 bases outside the gene matches. The CDR3 contains 20 residues. Looked up from germline, CDR1 is LGHNA and CDR2 is YSLEER. The CDR3 protein is CASSHYGTSGTPTHGDTQYF. For the CDR3, the DNA is TGCGCCAGCAGCCATTACGGGACTAGCGGGACCCCAACTCATGGAGATACGCAGTATTTT.

The genes are TRBV7-2 and TRBJ2-2; TRBD1 aligns across 9 bases. CDR1 is SGHTA, CDR2 FQGNSA, per germline. This CDR3 spans 16 amino acids. Trimming at V came to 5 bases and at J to 6 bases, leaving 10 bases not matched to a gene. Here the CDR3 reads CASSITGGAGAGELFF. The CDR3 DNA is TGTGCCAGCAGCATCACAGGGGGCGCGGGTGCCGGGGAGCTGTTTTTT.

In its sample, this clone was seen once. The gene calls are TRBV7-2 and TRBJ2-3; perhaps TRBD2 as D (7 bases). CDR3 length: 14 amino acids. The germline V gene has CDR1 SGHTA and CDR2 FQGNSA. V shed 4 bases and J shed 4 bases, with 12 bases lying between them. CDR3 coding DNA: TGTGCCAGCAGCTGGGGAGGGGGGTCAGATACGCAGTATTTT. This sequence encodes CASSWGGGSDTQYF.

The DNA for the CDR3 is TGTGCCAGCAAAGCCGGGACAGGGAAGGAAAAACTGTTTTTT. As protein: CASKAGTGKEKLFF. The J gene is TRBJ1-4, the V gene TRBV2, with 9 bases fitting TRBD1. The CDR3 is 14 residues long. The germline V gene encodes CDR1 SNHLY and CDR2 FYNNEI. The V and J ends lost 7 bases and 8 bases, in that order; junction bases with no gene match: 8.

The chain's CDR3 is CASYGRANTEAFF. The CDR3 DNA sequence: TGTGCCAGTTACGGCAGGGCAAACACTGAAGCTTTCTTT. The chain joins TRBV19 to TRBJ1-1; tentative D call: TRBD1 (5 bases). The V and J ends lost 8 bases and 2 bases respectively, with 12 bases between them. Per germline, CDR1 LNHDA and CDR2 SQIVND (reference sequence). The CDR3 loop spans 13 amino acids.

The rearrangement links TRBV6-1 to TRBJ2-7, with a tentative D call TRBD1 (6 bases). The V end lost 6 bases, the J end lost 5 bases, and 20 bases lay between the germline ends. CDR1 MNHNS and CDR2 SASEGT come from the germline V gene. This CDR3 region has 15 residues. The CDR3 loop is CASRPLLGGANEQYF. CDR3 DNA: TGTGCCAGCAGGCCCTTGCTAGGGGGAGCTAACGAGCAGTACTTC.

The V call is TRBV7-2, the J call TRBJ1-2; no clear D gene. The ends were cut back, 1 base at V and 0 bases at J, with 12 bases in the middle. Germline V gene sequence: CDR1 SGHTA, CDR2 FQGNSA. The CDR3 extends over 16 amino acids. This chain's CDR3 is CASSLVGGQANYGYTF. CDR3 in DNA: TGTGCCAGCAGCTTAGTAGGAGGGCAAGCTAACTATGGCTACACCTTC.